This T cell receptor beta chain was captured by sequencing in a study of control samples from healthy donors and cancer patients. Germline V gene data show CDR1 as MNHEY and CDR2 as SVGAGI. The CDR3 runs 13 residues. V lost 6 bases, J lost 3 bases, and 12 bases lay in between. Sequencing used immunoSEQ multiplex PCR; TCRdb keeps in-frame clones, though not all of them. The data hold some 100,000 clones, with about 90% observed a single time. The sequence was collected from a woman in her forties or fifties in good health. The chain carries TRBV6-5 and TRBJ2-7; maybe TRBD1 (5 bases). The sequencing sample was made of blood. The CDR3 loop is CASRHTGNYEQYF. DNA for the CDR3: TGTGCCAGCAGACACACAGGAAACTACGAGCAGTACTTC.